This TCR beta chain was recorded in a study of PD-L1 blockade in urothelial cancer. This clone was counted between two and nine times. Time point noted: pretreatment peripheral blood. The germline CDR1 and CDR2 sequences are SNHLY and FYNNEI. V lost 6 bases and J 10 bases, leaving 13 bases between the germline ends. The CDR3 contains 12 residues. TCRdb's table, derived via immunoSEQ multiplex PCR, lists solely in-frame clones and lacks some. Among 90,000 or so clones, nearly 90% were seen once, and the ten largest hold 1.5% to 2%. The rearrangement joins TRBV2 to TRBJ2-1; maybe TRBD1 (6 bases). Sequenced material: PBMCs, taken around atezolizumab (anti-PD-L1) treatment. This sequence was found in a man in his sixties with urothelial cancer. CDR3 sequence (DNA): TGTGCCAGCAGGGCCTCCGGGACAGAGCAGTTCTTC. This encodes CASRASGTEQFF. The full variable domain, with the rest looked up from reference TRBV2 and TRBJ2-1, is EPEVTQTPSHQVTQMGQEVILRCVPISNHLYFYWYRQILGQKVEFLVSFYNNEISEKSEIFDDQFSVERPDGSNFTLKIRSTKLEDSAMYFCASRASGTEQFFGPGTRLTVL.